These T cell receptor beta chains were read from a single sample in a study of blood T cells in healthy people across ages. TCRdb called the 5' RACE reads again in MiXCR, with one record for every CDR3 protein. This table holds about 570,000 distinct CDR3 sequences, approximately 25% found once. The sample was blood. Every receptor here comes from a woman in her sixties or seventies in good health. CDR3s include the opening cysteine and the closing phenylalanine or tryptophan. D genes are given only for firm matches. Clone sizes are given selectively: once, few, many, or a class where the clone is expanded.

CDR3,DNA,V,J,D,size
CASSQGWGAPNEKLFF,TGTGCCAGCAGCCAAGGCTGGGGGGCACCTAATGAAAAACTGTTTTTT,TRBV3-1,TRBJ1-4,.,.
CASSPSGVSTDTQYF,TGTGCCAGCAGCCCTAGCGGGGTTAGCACAGATACGCAGTATTTT,TRBV7-9,TRBJ2-3,TRBD2,.
CASSEQLEGTQYF,TGTGCCAGCAGTGAACAACTGGAAGGGACCCAGTACTTC,TRBV6-1,TRBJ2-5,.,few
CASSGNSYEQYF,TGTGCCAGCAGTGGCAACTCCTACGAGCAGTACTTC,TRBV28,TRBJ2-7,.,many
CSAREEQGPVNTEAFF,TGCAGTGCTAGAGAGGAACAGGGGCCCGTGAACACTGAAGCTTTCTTT,TRBV20-1,TRBJ1-1,TRBD1,.
CSGRDSSTEAFF,TGCAGCGGACGGGACAGCTCCACTGAAGCTTTCTTT,TRBV29-1,TRBJ1-1,TRBD1,few
CASSLREGRVTDTQYF,TGTGCCAGCAGCCTAAGGGAAGGGCGGGTCACAGATACGCAGTATTTT,TRBV9,TRBJ2-3,.,.
CSVVSWLNIQYF,TGCAGCGTTGTATCATGGCTAAACATTCAGTACTTC,TRBV29-1,TRBJ2-4,.,many
CASGVRETQYF,TGTGCCAGCGGAGTAAGGGAGACCCAGTACTTC,TRBV6-2/TRBV6-3,TRBJ2-5,.,once
CASSLGRDRALDEQYF,TGTGCCAGCAGCTTAGGGAGGGACAGGGCCTTGGACGAGCAGTACTTC,TRBV13,TRBJ2-7,TRBD1,.
CASSLTLSYEQFF,TGTGCCAGCAGTCTTACCCTGAGCTATGAGCAGTTCTTC,TRBV27,TRBJ2-1,.,.
CASSLGGQVGYTF,TGTGCCAGCAGCTTAGGGGGACAGGTCGGCTACACCTTC,TRBV7-2,TRBJ1-2,TRBD1,few
CASSQLAGGPYEQFF,TGTGCCAGCAGTCAACTAGCGGGGGGGCCGTATGAGCAGTTCTTC,TRBV7-3,TRBJ2-1,TRBD2,many
CSARAYLSNQPQHF,TGCAGTGCTAGAGCATACCTCAGCAATCAGCCCCAGCATTTT,TRBV20-1,TRBJ1-5,.,.
CATSDLFHLYEQYF,TGTGCCACCAGTGATTTGTTCCACCTCTACGAGCAGTACTTC,TRBV24-1,TRBJ2-7,.,few
CATSRERGGAGGYTF,TGTGCCACCAGCAGAGAACGAGGGGGCGCCGGTGGCTACACCTTC,TRBV15,TRBJ1-2,TRBD1,.
CASSLGLSGGRTDTQYF,TGTGCCAGCAGCTTAGGACTTAGCGGGGGCCGCACAGATACGCAGTATTTT,TRBV7-9,TRBJ2-3,TRBD2,few
CSVHLNEKLFF,TGCAGCGTTCATCTTAATGAAAAACTGTTTTTT,TRBV29-1,TRBJ1-4,.,.
CASSLGSGTGGMLQFF,TGTGCCAGCAGCTTGGGGTCCGGGACAGGGGGAATGTTACAGTTCTTC,TRBV5-5,TRBJ2-1,TRBD1,.
CASSQDFQGQLNYGYTF,TGTGCCAGCAGCCAAGATTTTCAGGGCCAGCTGAACTATGGCTACACCTTC,TRBV4-2,TRBJ1-2,.,.
CAISDGLNTEAFF,TGTGCCATCAGTGATGGGTTGAACACTGAAGCTTTCTTT,TRBV10-3,TRBJ1-1,.,many
CASTTGQGAEKLFF,TGTGCCAGCACTACAGGACAGGGGGCGGAAAAACTGTTTTTT,TRBV6-1,TRBJ1-4,TRBD1,.
CASSPQGSAGANVLTF,TGCGCCAGCAGCCCCCAGGGTTCAGCTGGGGCCAACGTCCTGACTTTC,TRBV5-1,TRBJ2-6,.,few
CSARDGRGVTQYF,TGCAGTGCTAGAGATGGAAGGGGAGTTACGCAGTATTTT,TRBV20-1,TRBJ2-3,.,.
CSASGGLAGGQETQYF,TGCAGTGCCTCCGGGGGACTAGCGGGGGGACAAGAGACCCAGTACTTC,TRBV20-1,TRBJ2-5,TRBD2,few
CATSDQGGGDTQYF,TGTGCCACCAGCGACCAAGGAGGAGGGGATACGCAGTATTTT,TRBV15,TRBJ2-3,.,few
CASSQDGSTYGYTF,TGCGCCAGCAGCCAAGATGGGAGTACCTATGGCTACACCTTC,TRBV4-1,TRBJ1-2,.,many
CASSIYGTGFYNSPLHF,TGTGCCAGCAGTATTTACGGGACAGGATTCTATAATTCACCCCTCCACTTT,TRBV6-5,TRBJ1-6,TRBD1,few
CASRSSPMAIYGYTF,TGTGCCAGCAGGTCGTCGCCCATGGCGATCTATGGCTACACCTTC,TRBV7-2,TRBJ1-2,.,.
CASSDTSSTYNSPLHF,TGTGCCAGCAGCGATACCAGTAGCACCTATAATTCACCCCTCCACTTT,TRBV2,TRBJ1-6,.,.
CSANPTSGLTDTQYF,TGCAGTGCTAACCCGACTAGCGGACTCACAGATACGCAGTATTTT,TRBV20-1,TRBJ2-3,TRBD2,.
CASSPDPTGETQYF,TGTGCCAGCAGCCCCGACCCGACGGGAGAGACCCAGTACTTC,TRBV7-2,TRBJ2-5,.,.
CASSLVAGLSSYEQYF,TGTGCCAGCAGCTTAGTTGCGGGACTGAGCTCCTACGAGCAGTACTTC,TRBV7-2,TRBJ2-7,.,few
CASSPRDLGSYEQYF,TGTGCCAGCAGTCCGCGGGACCTGGGCTCCTACGAGCAGTACTTC,TRBV9,TRBJ2-7,.,.
CASSEFTGLAGNIQYF,TGCGCCAGCAGCGAATTCACGGGACTTGCGGGAAACATTCAGTACTTC,TRBV5-1,TRBJ2-4,.,.
CASSPRSGQGLDTQYF,TGTGCCAGCAGCCCGAGAAGTGGGCAGGGGTTAGATACGCAGTATTTT,TRBV7-9,TRBJ2-3,.,few
CSAQVRSTDTQYF,TGCAGTGCCCAGGTTAGGAGCACAGATACGCAGTATTTT,TRBV20-1,TRBJ2-3,.,.
CSARDGARGETQYF,TGCAGTGCTAGAGATGGGGCTAGAGGAGAGACCCAGTACTTC,TRBV20-1,TRBJ2-5,.,few
CASSQEGQYGYTF,TGTGCCAGCAGCCAAGAAGGACAATATGGCTACACCTTC,TRBV3-1,TRBJ1-2,.,.
CASSLNRGGLDTQYF,TGTGCCAGCAGCTTAAATCGGGGGGGGCTTGATACGCAGTATTTT,TRBV7-6,TRBJ2-3,TRBD2,.